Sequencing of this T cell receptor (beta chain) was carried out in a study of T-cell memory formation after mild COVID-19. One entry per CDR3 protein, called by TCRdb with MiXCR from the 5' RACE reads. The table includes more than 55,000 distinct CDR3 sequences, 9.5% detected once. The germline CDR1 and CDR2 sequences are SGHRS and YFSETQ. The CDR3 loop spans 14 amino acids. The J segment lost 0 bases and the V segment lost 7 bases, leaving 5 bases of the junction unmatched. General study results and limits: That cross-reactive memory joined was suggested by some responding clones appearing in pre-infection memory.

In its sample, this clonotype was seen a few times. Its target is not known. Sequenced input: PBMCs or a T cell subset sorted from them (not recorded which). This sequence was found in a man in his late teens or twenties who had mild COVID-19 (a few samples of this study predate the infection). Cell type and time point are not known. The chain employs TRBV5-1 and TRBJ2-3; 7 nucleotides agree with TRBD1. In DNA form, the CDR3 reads TGCGCCAGCGCCCCGGGACAGAGCACAGATACGCAGTATTTT. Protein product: CASAPGQSTDTQYF.